These 14 T cell receptor beta chains were all obtained from the same sample, sequenced in a study of blood T cell repertoires in COVID-19. Only in-frame clones appear in the TCRdb table, and some are missing; sequencing was by immunoSEQ multiplex PCR. Of about 360,000 clones listed, 86% are singletons. Input material: peripheral blood. These receptors were taken from a woman in her fifties or sixties with COVID-19, enrolled during active disease.

The V gene is TRBV19, the J gene TRBJ2-5; 14 bases are shared with TRBD2. V shed 1 base and J 3 bases; nucleotides not matched to a gene: 1. CDR1 is LNHDA, CDR2 SQIVND, per germline (reference sequence). The CDR3 is 16 amino acids. As DNA, the CDR3 is TGTGCCAGTAGTATAGGACTAGCGGGGGGGGAAGAGACCCAGTACTTC. Its translation: CASSIGLAGGEETQYF.

The CDR3: CASSTPWRGGPGNEQFF. CDR3 in DNA: TGTGCCAGCAGCACCCCTTGGCGGGGGGGTCCGGGCAATGAGCAGTTCTTC. V is TRBV7-2 and J is TRBJ2-1; 9 positions agree with TRBD2. V trimming: 5 bases; J trimming: 6 bases; junction bases outside the gene matches: 14. The germline V gene has CDR1 SGHTA and CDR2 FQGNSA. This CDR3 spans 17 amino acids.

The rearrangement links TRBV6-2 or TRBV6-3 to TRBJ1-1, with TRBD1 identical over 8 bases. Trimming removed 5 bases from V and 7 bases from J; junction bases left unmatched: 6. Germline lookup yields CDR1 MNHEY and CDR2 SVGEGT. This CDR3 is 13 amino acids long. DNA of the CDR3: TGTGCCAGCAGTAACGGACAGGGATTTGAAGCTTTCTTT. Its translation: CASSNGQGFEAFF.

The gene calls are TRBV24-1 and TRBJ2-2; TRBD1 agrees at 8 bases. V lost 4 bases to trimming and J lost 9 bases; unmatched junction nucleotides: 6. Germline V gene data show CDR1 as KGHDR and CDR2 as SFDVKD. CDR3 length: 14 amino acids. Here the CDR3 DNA reads TGTGCCACCAGTGAGAACCAGGGGGCGCGGGAGCTGTTTTTT. Protein: CATSENQGARELFF.

The gene calls are TRBV30 and TRBJ1-1; no clear D gene. This CDR3 is 13 amino acids long. Per the germline V gene, CDR1 is GTSNPN and CDR2 is SVGIG (reference sequence). V lost 2 bases and J lost 4, with 11 bases in between. The CDR3 sequence: CAWSPSGSTEAFF. The DNA for the CDR3 is TGTGCCTGGAGTCCCTCGGGTTCCACTGAAGCTTTCTTT.

This clone has just a few counts. The chain links TRBV11-3 to TRBJ1-4, with TRBD1 identical over 8 bases. From germline, CDR1 is SGHNT and CDR2 YENEEA. The J segment lost 13 bases and the V segment lost 5 bases, leaving 9 bases of the junction unmatched. The CDR3 runs to 13 residues. The CDR3 is CASSTQTGDRLFF. The DNA for the CDR3 is TGTGCCAGCAGCACCCAGACAGGGGATAGACTGTTTTTT.

The chain combines TRBV18 with TRBJ1-3; possible D gene TRBD1, 6 bases. Germline V gene data show CDR1 as KGHSH and CDR2 as LQKENI. V was pared by 4 bases and J by 4 bases, with 17 bases between. This CDR3 contains 16 residues. DNA of the CDR3: TGTGCCAGCTCACTGCCAACAGGGATTTCAGGAAACACCATATATTTT. It is translated as CASSLPTGISGNTIYF.

The chain combines TRBV7-3 with TRBJ2-1; weak D call: TRBD2 (5 bases). The CDR3 consists of 15 residues. CDR1 and CDR2 from the germline V gene are SGHTA and FQGTGA. V lost 5 bases, J lost 0 bases, and 11 bases lay in between. The CDR3 region has the DNA TGTGCCAGCAGCCGAGCGGCTAGCTCCTACAATGAGCAGTTCTTC. Its protein is CASSRAASSYNEQFF.

The chain couples TRBV5-1 to TRBJ1-2, with 7 bases that match TRBD1. Unmatched junction bases numbered 10, after V lost 3 bases and J lost 8 bases. CDR3 length equals 14 residues. The V gene's germline CDR1 is SGHRS and CDR2 YFSETQ. This CDR3 is CASSSEGARGGYTF. CDR3 bases: TGCGCCAGCAGCTCGGAGGGGGCGAGGGGAGGCTACACCTTC.

Only one count was recorded for this clone. J is TRBJ2-3 and V is TRBV6-6, with no clear D. The V gene lost 0 bases and the J gene lost 0 bases, with 4 bases spanning the gap. The germline gives CDR1 MNHNY, CDR2 SVGAGI (reference sequence). CDR3 length: 14 amino acids. CDR3 DNA: TGTGCCAGCAGTTACTCGTCTAGCACAGATACGCAGTATTTT. Amino acid sequence: CASSYSSSTDTQYF.

The V call is TRBV27, the J call TRBJ1-5, with D perhaps TRBD1 (6 bases). The CDR3 has 14 amino acids. Trimming left V 5 bases short and J 6 bases short, with 14 bases between. Germline values: CDR1 MNHEY, CDR2 SMNVEV (reference sequence). The CDR3 region has the DNA TGTGCCAGCAGTCCACGGACAGTAACTCAGCCCCAGCATTTT. Protein sequence: CASSPRTVTQPQHF.

In this sample, this clone turned up once. The V call is TRBV5-1, the J call TRBJ2-3, with D tentatively TRBD1 (6 bases). This CDR3 is 14 amino acids long. V was clipped by 0 bases and J by 4 bases, with 9 bases between them. Germline CDR1 and CDR2: SGHRS and YFSETQ. The CDR3 region is CASSLGQGPDTQYF. CDR3 coding DNA: TGCGCCAGCAGCTTGGGGCAGGGGCCAGATACGCAGTATTTT.

V usage is TRBV15 and J usage is TRBJ2-1, with 10 positions matching TRBD2. Germline V gives CDR1 LNHNV, CDR2 YYDKDF (reference sequence). The CDR3 has 15 amino acids. With 3 bases clipped from V and 7 bases from J, the junction kept 6 bases outside the gene matches. CDR3 in amino acids: CATSRLAGGQNEQFF. The CDR3 region has the DNA TGTGCCACCAGCAGGTTAGCGGGGGGCCAGAATGAGCAGTTCTTC.

The V call is TRBV4-1, the J call TRBJ1-1, with no clear D. The germline V gene has CDR1 MGHRA and CDR2 YSYEKL. This CDR3 region has 15 residues. V was shortened by 1 base and J by 0 bases, with 9 bases between the two germline ends. The CDR3 spells CASSQVGAMNTEAFF. The CDR3 DNA reads as TGCGCCAGCAGCCAAGTAGGAGCCATGAACACTGAAGCTTTCTTT.